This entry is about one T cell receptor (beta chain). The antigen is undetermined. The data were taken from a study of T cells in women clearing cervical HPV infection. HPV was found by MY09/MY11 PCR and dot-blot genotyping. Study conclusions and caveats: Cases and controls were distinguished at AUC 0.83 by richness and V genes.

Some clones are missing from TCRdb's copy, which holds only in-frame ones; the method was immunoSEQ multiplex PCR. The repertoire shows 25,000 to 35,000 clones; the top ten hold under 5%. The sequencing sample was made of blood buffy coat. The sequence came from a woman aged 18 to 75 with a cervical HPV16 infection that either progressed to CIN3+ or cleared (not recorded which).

The DNA read from the CDR3 is TGTGCCAGCAGTGAACGGACTAGCGGCCGATACGAG. Encoded protein: CASSERTSGRYE. The whole CDR3 protein reads CASSERTSGRYEQYF. This rearrangement joins TRBV6-1 to TRBJ2-7; 10 positions agree with TRBD2. The read terminates 3 residues before the CDR3 end, so the remaining end is supplied by the germline J gene. Looked up from germline, CDR1 is MNHNS and CDR2 is SASEGT. The CDR3 sequence is 15 residues long. V trimming: 2 bases; J trimming: 4 bases; junction bases outside the gene matches: 5.